A selection of T cell receptor beta chains follows, all from one sample in a study of T cells after yellow fever vaccination. TCRdb reprocessed the 5' RACE reads via MiXCR and lists one record per CDR3 protein. The table includes roughly 320,000 distinct CDR3 sequences, 9.5% to 12% detected once. The sequencing used CD4+ T cells sorted from PBMCs, collected 45 days after the yellow fever booster vaccination. Every receptor here comes from a young man who received the YFV17D yellow fever vaccine. CDR3s include the opening cysteine and the closing phenylalanine or tryptophan. A D gene is named only where the DNA matches it firmly. A row's size may be missing; if present it is once, few, many or a size class.

abundance,j_gene,d_gene,v_gene,CDR3nt,CDR3aa
-,TRBJ2-3,-,TRBV20-1,TGCAGTGCTGGCCCCGGGGGCTCAGATACGCAGTATTTT,CSAGPGGSDTQYF
many,TRBJ1-4,-,TRBV4-3,TGCGCCAGCAGCCAAGAGGGGGAAAAACTGTTTTTT,CASSQEGEKLFF
-,TRBJ1-6,TRBD1,TRBV10-3,TGTGCCACTTTAGGACAGGGACATAATTCACCCCTCCACTTT,CATLGQGHNSPLHF
once,TRBJ2-5,-,TRBV6-2/TRBV6-3,TGTGCCAGCAGTTTAACAGCCTTGGGGACCCAGTACTTC,CASSLTALGTQYF
few,TRBJ2-3,-,TRBV19,TGTGCCAGTAGCGGCCAGCCAGGGGATACGCAGTATTTT,CASSGQPGDTQYF
-,TRBJ1-1,TRBD1,TRBV5-1,TGCGCCAGCAGCACCGGACAGGGGGGTAAAGCTTTCTTT,CASSTGQGGKAFF
many,TRBJ2-1,-,TRBV12-3/TRBV12-4,TGTGCCAGCACCCGAATACAGGGAAATGAGCAGTTCTTC,CASTRIQGNEQFF
-,TRBJ2-1,TRBD2,TRBV7-9,TGTGCCAGCAGCTGGCCGACTAGCCCGAATGAGCAGTTCTTC,CASSWPTSPNEQFF
-,TRBJ2-3,-,TRBV9,TGTGCCAGCAGCGAGCGCTTGGCAGGGAAGGGAGATACGCAGTATTTT,CASSERLAGKGDTQYF
-,TRBJ1-6,-,TRBV6-2/TRBV6-3,TGTGCCAGCAGTTACTCCATTGACTGGATCCTCCTCCACTTT,CASSYSIDWILLHF
-,TRBJ1-1,-,TRBV19,TGTGCCAGTAGTATAGATCGCAGGGCCGTAGGAGCTTTCTTT,CASSIDRRAVGAFF
-,TRBJ2-3,-,TRBV7-2,TGTGCCAGCAGCCGTAATCGGGACCCTAGAGATACGCAGTATTTT,CASSRNRDPRDTQYF
-,TRBJ2-6,-,TRBV15,TGTGCCACCAGCAGAGGACGGTCCGGGGCCAACGTCCTGACTTTC,CATSRGRSGANVLTF
many,TRBJ2-1,TRBD2,TRBV20-1,TGCAGTAGAAAAACTAGCGGGGGGGCAAGTGAGCAGTTCTTC,CSRKTSGGASEQFF
few,TRBJ2-1,TRBD1,TRBV28,TGTGCCAGATCAATGATGAAGGACAGGGAACGATACCAGGGGAACAATGAGCAGTTCTTC,CARSMMKDRERYQGNNEQFF
-,TRBJ2-2,-,TRBV20-1,TGCAGTGCTAGAGGGGACACCACGCCTGGGGAGCTGTTTTTT,CSARGDTTPGELFF
-,TRBJ1-5,-,TRBV2,TGTGCCAGCAGATTTCGAGGGTGGGGCTTGAGCAATCAGCCCCAGCATTTT,CASRFRGWGLSNQPQHF